This TCR beta chain was recorded in a study of blood T cells in healthy people across ages (dated by TCRdb to between 2014 and 2017). With respect to the entire study: In model experiments, template switching captured about one uniquely barcoded TCR beta cDNA molecule for every two T cells. Age-related changes in TCR beta repertoire diversity were measured in the study by deep sequencing normalized with unique cDNA molecular identifiers. Donors were grouped into four age groups: young (average approximately 15 years), middle-aged (approximately 41), aged (62) and long-lived (just over 80). For two donors (one aged 18 to 29 and one aged 80 or older), the study analyzed two additional independent replicas of 1 million unique cDNA reads from the same blood draw. Beyond this particular receptor, the publication reports: Total diversity estimates from one million sequenced T cells were considered lower bounds and underestimates. There was a strong correlation between observed TCR beta diversity and the percentage of naive T cells measured by flow cytometry. Because profiling used bulk unsorted PBMCs, naive and antigen-experienced compartments could not be compared conclusively. As age increased, observed TCR beta diversity per million T cells dropped in a roughly linear way, and a significant reduction was already evident by age around 41. The CMV infection status of donors was not known, potentially confounding age-related changes in expanded clonotypes. The long-lived group showed more naive CD4+ T cells, fewer expanded clones and increased TCR diversity than the aged group, suggesting age selection.

The donors were roughly 38 Caucasian individuals from Russia, aged roughly 6 to 90 years, who were systemically healthy. About 10 milliliters of peripheral blood were collected from each donor into EDTA-treated Vacutainer tubes. Ficoll-Paque density-gradient centrifugation was used to isolate PBMCs, with at least 6.5 million per sample. Total RNA, at least 5.5 micrograms per sample, was extracted from PBMCs with Trizol reagent. For every donor, flow cytometry on a PBMC aliquot measured the percentage of naive CD45RAhigh/CD27high T cells. Library construction relied on 5' RACE. This sample was sequenced with an Illumina HiSeq 2500. The second PCR ran for about 6 to 12 cycles and used a J-beta primer mix along with a sample-barcoded 5' primer. Each TCR beta cDNA molecule received a unique molecular identifier from a template-switch 5' adaptor carrying 12 random nucleotides. Each sample yielded at least 3 million CDR3-containing paired-end reads. All of the RNA was converted into first-strand cDNA using the Mint cDNA synthesis kit, with a TRBC-specific oligonucleotide serving as the primer. All cDNA was treated with uracil-DNA glycosylase and then went through a first 18-cycle PCR with the universal primers M1SS and BC2_uni_R. The original pipeline was this. Each sample was normalized by randomly selecting 1 million high-quality reads, each carrying a distinct molecular identifier. Instead of being binned into consensus sequences, reads that shared molecular identifiers were thrown out. MiTCR, run with a Q25 quality threshold and the strictest error-elimination algorithm, handled CDR3 identification, clonotype clustering and error correction. A nonparametric unseen species model using Euler transformation provided a lower-bound estimate of total TCR beta diversity. TCRdb reworked the public reads: Q25 trimming with fastp, MiXCR clone assembly, productive beta chains retained. For every CDR3 protein sequence, its rows merge into one entry that carries the most common genes and DNA. These V and J calls derive from TCRdb rather than the authors' analysis. This sample holds roughly 500,000 distinct CDR3 sequences; under 30% were observed only once. The ten largest clones add up to approximately 8.7% of the sample.

Clipping removes 3 bases from V and 11 bases from J, with 10 as the unmatched junction base count. The CDR3 has 14 amino acids, counting the end cysteine and phenylalanine. Just CDR3 DNA is preserved here, 42 bases in frame from base 1. For CDR1 and CDR2, the germline V gene lists SGDLS and YYNGEE. Worth noting for this clonotype: The antigen this receptor binds is unknown. Base qualities are not recorded, but no much larger clone differs from it by a single base.

This sample also appeared in a second study, on T cells of mothers and their children. The second paper states: The donors were nine systemically healthy Caucasian individuals, made up of three mothers and their six children. cDNA synthesis consumed the entire amount of extracted RNA, loaded at about 1.6 ug RNA in each 15 ul reaction. Sample barcodes and 2-4 random nucleotides were added via the M1S primer in the second PCR. More than 9 million TCR beta CDR3 reads were obtained from each mother, and 2.5 million to 3.5 million reads were obtained from each child. TCR recombination output is similarly shaped by thymic selection in related and unrelated pairs, with a minor effect exerted by inherited differences. Normalized repertoire overlap in related mother-child pairs was always slightly higher than in unrelated mother-child pairs, but the difference was never significant. Persistent microchimeric T cell clones were not detected, at a sensitivity of about 90 clones per million clonotypes. To look for features that set related mother-child pairs apart from unrelated individuals, the researchers ran deep NGS to compare the TCR beta repertoires of mothers and children. The mean age was roughly 40 +/- 4 years for the mothers and approximately 11 +/- 4 years for the children. After adapters were ligated using NEBNext reagents, the libraries underwent 100+100 nt paired-end sequencing on an Illumina HiSeq 2000. To prevent cross-contamination, the mother and child libraries were prepared a month apart and were sequenced in separate runs. For each donor, somewhere between roughly 450,000 and 2,200,000 distinct TCR beta clonotypes were identified. Naive TCR beta clonotypes were estimated from low-frequency clonotypes matched to each donor's FACS-determined naive share, without sorting.

The sequencing sample was made of blood. The TCR originated in a boy aged 5-17 years in good health. The sequence joins TRBV9 to TRBJ2-4, and TRBD1 matches 8 of the central bases. The CDR3 here reads CASSGNPDRAVQYF. The bases read TGTGCCAGCAGCGGTAACCCGGACAGGGCGGTTCAGTACTTC. This CDR3, with the reference TRBV9 and TRBJ2-4 proteins standing in past its ends, gives the full variable domain DSGVTQTPKHLITATGQRVTLRCSPRSGDLSVYWYQQSLDQGLQFLIQYYNGEERAKGNILERFSAQQFPDLHSELNLSSLELGDSALYFCASSGNPDRAVQYFGAGTRLSVL.